These T cell receptor beta chains were read from a single sample in a study of CD8 T cells in Susac syndrome. TCRdb analysed the immunoSEQ multiplex PCR reads with MiXCR anew, one entry per CDR3 protein. The table includes 150,000 to 190,000 distinct CDR3 sequences, approximately 93% detected once. The sequenced material came from CD8+ T cells from PBMCs. These receptors all stem from a human donor with multiple sclerosis. CDR3s include the opening cysteine and the closing phenylalanine or tryptophan.

j_gene: TRBJ1-3; v_gene: TRBV29-1; CDR3aa: CSVEGEESSGNTIYF
j_gene: TRBJ2-3; v_gene: TRBV2; CDR3aa: CASTPGWDTQYF
j_gene: TRBJ1-1; v_gene: TRBV20-1; CDR3aa: CSARDRAAGNTEAFF
j_gene: TRBJ2-1; v_gene: TRBV7-9; CDR3aa: CASSFPGTSGGDEQFF
j_gene: TRBJ2-3; v_gene: TRBV20-1; CDR3aa: CSAFSGGAGDTQYF
j_gene: TRBJ2-7; v_gene: TRBV28; CDR3aa: CASSVYYEQYF
j_gene: TRBJ2-7; v_gene: TRBV20-1; CDR3aa: CSARRLADSYEQYF
j_gene: TRBJ2-1; v_gene: TRBV4-1; CDR3aa: CASSHPGGFSYNEQFF
j_gene: TRBJ2-7; v_gene: TRBV27; CDR3aa: CASSTDIGEQYF
j_gene: TRBJ2-7; v_gene: TRBV9; CDR3aa: CASSGRGDEQYF
j_gene: TRBJ1-5; v_gene: TRBV4-3; CDR3aa: CASSQDLAHSQPQHF
j_gene: TRBJ1-1; v_gene: TRBV9; CDR3aa: CASSPTGGAPEAFF
j_gene: TRBJ2-1; v_gene: TRBV2; CDR3aa: CATGLAGLNEQFF
j_gene: TRBJ1-1; v_gene: TRBV9; CDR3aa: CASSGGVNKEAFF
j_gene: TRBJ2-5; v_gene: TRBV20-1; CDR3aa: CNRARKETQYF
j_gene: TRBJ2-7; v_gene: TRBV19; CDR3aa: CASSPRERWEQYF
j_gene: TRBJ2-2; v_gene: TRBV12-3/TRBV12-4; CDR3aa: CASTPGLYTGELFF
j_gene: TRBJ2-7; v_gene: TRBV6-2/TRBV6-3; CDR3aa: CASRVTNTPVQAWEYF
j_gene: TRBJ2-7; v_gene: TRBV12-3/TRBV12-4; CDR3aa: CAISPEPGGSYEQYF
j_gene: TRBJ2-1; v_gene: TRBV9; CDR3aa: CASSAPGANEQFF
j_gene: TRBJ1-2; v_gene: TRBV30; CDR3aa: CAFRQGGDYGYTF
j_gene: TRBJ2-7; v_gene: TRBV13; CDR3aa: CASSLVRREQYF
j_gene: TRBJ1-6; v_gene: TRBV13; CDR3aa: CASSARTLNSPLHF
j_gene: TRBJ2-7; v_gene: TRBV3-1; CDR3aa: CASQTGTGEREQYF
j_gene: TRBJ1-1; v_gene: TRBV6-2/TRBV6-3; CDR3aa: CASRLATEAFF
j_gene: TRBJ2-7; v_gene: TRBV29-1; CDR3aa: CSVGVSSYEQYF
j_gene: TRBJ1-4; v_gene: TRBV20-1; CDR3aa: CSAPSRQGRNEKLFF
j_gene: TRBJ1-5; v_gene: TRBV6-1; CDR3aa: CASSGSVQGNQPQHF
j_gene: TRBJ2-7; v_gene: TRBV30; CDR3aa: CAWSVTSGSYEQYF
j_gene: TRBJ2-7; v_gene: TRBV29-1; CDR3aa: CSVVAWGQGHEQYF
j_gene: TRBJ1-3; v_gene: TRBV29-1; CDR3aa: CSVEDTRTGGLVAASGNTIYF
j_gene: TRBJ2-2; v_gene: TRBV29-1; CDR3aa: CSVDGGTGELFF
j_gene: TRBJ2-7; v_gene: TRBV7-9; CDR3aa: CASSYGGGAEQYF
j_gene: TRBJ2-2; v_gene: TRBV13; CDR3aa: CASSSGGLTAGELFF
j_gene: TRBJ2-7; v_gene: TRBV5-4; CDR3aa: CASSEEAENEQYF
j_gene: TRBJ2-7; v_gene: TRBV3-1; CDR3aa: CASSQDSAFPGSPYEQYF
j_gene: TRBJ1-1; v_gene: TRBV14; CDR3aa: CASSHDRGYSEAFF
j_gene: TRBJ2-3; v_gene: TRBV2; CDR3aa: CASSEAGFRTADTQYF
j_gene: TRBJ2-7; v_gene: TRBV29-1; CDR3aa: CAGLAENYEQYF
j_gene: TRBJ1-2; v_gene: TRBV29-1; CDR3aa: CSVGQGSIDGYTF
j_gene: TRBJ2-2; v_gene: TRBV7-9; CDR3aa: CASSHMDRGNTGELFF
j_gene: TRBJ2-7; v_gene: TRBV12-3/TRBV12-4; CDR3aa: CASSMGQIYEQYF
j_gene: TRBJ1-6; v_gene: TRBV7-9; CDR3aa: CASSGHKDSPLHF
j_gene: TRBJ2-3; v_gene: TRBV11-3; CDR3aa: CASSPPLDRGDYTQYF
j_gene: TRBJ2-1; v_gene: TRBV27; CDR3aa: CASSRAYNEQFF
j_gene: TRBJ2-5; v_gene: TRBV3-1; CDR3aa: CASSLTTSGGLPAGETQYF
j_gene: TRBJ2-1; v_gene: TRBV19; CDR3aa: CASSIQGFSEQFF
j_gene: TRBJ2-5; v_gene: TRBV11-2; CDR3aa: CASSLDYGAQETQYF